These 29 T cell receptor beta chains came from one sample sequenced in a study of cytomegalovirus exposure and HLA in healthy donors. Researchers ran the PCR with 60 Vbeta and 13 Jbeta primers. TCRdb keeps only in-frame clones here, not all; method: immunoSEQ multiplex PCR. The top ten hold about 2.6% of the sample, which has 200,000 or so clones, about 81% seen once. Sequenced material: PBMCs. Receptors originate from a woman between 35 and 50 years old in good health and CMV-seronegative.

This clone has only one observation. V is TRBV19 and J is TRBJ1-1, with D unresolved. The CDR3 extends over 12 amino acids. V was cut by 7 bases and J by 5 bases, with 11 bases left in between. From germline, CDR1 is LNHDA and CDR2 SQIVND (reference sequence). CDR3 sequence (DNA): TGTGCCAGTATCGAGGGAGGGACTGAAGCTTTCTTT. Amino acid sequence: CASIEGGTEAFF.

There are a few counts of this clone. The genes are TRBV27 and TRBJ1-4, with D unclear. V gave up 9 bases and J gave up 3 bases, with 11 bases separating them. This CDR3 has 13 residues. CDR1 and CDR2 (germline): MNHEY, SMNVEV (reference sequence). CDR3 residues: CASTAGSNEKLFF. The CDR3 nucleotides read TGTGCCAGTACCGCGGGATCTAATGAAAAACTGTTTTTT.

The chain joins TRBV2 to TRBJ1-6; weak D call: TRBD1 (5 bases). The V gene lost 4 bases and the J gene lost 9 bases, with 13 bases spanning the gap. The CDR3 is 14 residues long. The germline gives CDR1 SNHLY, CDR2 FYNNEI. DNA for the CDR3: TGTGCCAGCAGTGCCGGGACGGGACTTTCACCCCTCCACTTT. Translation gives CASSAGTGLSPLHF.

The V and J genes are TRBV14 and TRBJ1-2; TRBD1 agrees at 8 bases. V gave up 2 bases and J gave up 7 bases; unmatched junction bases: 9. This CDR3 has 15 amino acids. The germline CDR1 and CDR2 sequences are SGHDN and FVKESK. CDR3 region: CASSQPATGAGGYTF. The CDR3 DNA is TGTGCCAGCAGCCAACCCGCGACAGGGGCGGGTGGCTACACCTTC.

This chain connects TRBV28 to TRBJ1-1, with D perhaps matching TRBD1 (5 bases). The V end lost 5 bases, the J end lost 0 bases, and 13 bases lay between the germline ends. Germline CDR1 reads MDHEN; CDR2 reads SYDVKM. The CDR3 consists of 15 residues. CDR3 bases: TGTGCCAGCAGTCCCCAGACAGCTGTGAACACTGAAGCTTTCTTT. Its protein product is CASSPQTAVNTEAFF.

This clone has just a few counts. The V call is TRBV7-2, the J call TRBJ2-2; 8 nucleotides match TRBD2. With V trimmed by 5 bases and J by 7 bases, 9 bases remained unmatched. Germline-derived CDR1 and CDR2 are SGHTA and FQGNSA. This CDR3 has 15 residues. The CDR3 here is CASSPKRELGGELFF. The CDR3, as DNA: TGTGCCAGCAGCCCAAAGCGGGAGCTGGGCGGGGAGCTGTTTTTT.

V is TRBV19 and J is TRBJ1-2; 7 nucleotides agree with TRBD1. The V gene end was trimmed by 6 bases and the J gene end by 1 base; junction bases not matched to a gene: 8. CDR3 size: 15 residues. Germline CDR1 LNHDA, CDR2 SQIVND (reference sequence). CDR3 residues: CASSTRQGFNYGYTF. In nucleotides, the CDR3 is TGTGCCAGTAGCACTCGACAGGGTTTTAACTATGGCTACACCTTC.

This chain uses TRBV28 with TRBJ1-1, with 10 bases aligning to TRBD1. Germline trimming cut 3 bases from V and 1 base from J; bases unmatched to any gene: 5. This CDR3 is 16 amino acids long. The germline V gene has CDR1 MDHEN and CDR2 SYDVKM. The chain's CDR3 is CASSLGQGRGNTEAFF. CDR3 coding DNA: TGTGCCAGCAGTTTGGGACAGGGGAGGGGGAACACTGAAGCTTTCTTT.

This chain connects TRBV9 to TRBJ2-5; D is undetermined. The CDR3 runs to 13 residues. CDR1 is SGDLS, CDR2 YYNGEE, per germline. The ends were cut back, 0 bases at V and 5 bases at J, with 8 bases in the middle. The CDR3 protein is CASSVDLLETQYF. CDR3 nucleotides: TGTGCCAGCAGCGTAGATCTTTTGGAGACCCAGTACTTC.

This clone was counted a single time. V usage is TRBV7-6 and J usage is TRBJ2-3; D possibly corresponds to TRBD1 (6 bases). Looked up from germline, CDR1 is SGHVS and CDR2 is FNYEAQ. Trimming pared 0 bases from V and 0 bases from J, leaving 10 bases between. The CDR3 is 16 amino acids. In DNA, the CDR3 is TGTGCCAGCAGCTTAGCCGGGACACCTAGCACAGATACGCAGTATTTT. It encodes CASSLAGTPSTDTQYF.

This clone was found once. This rearrangement joins TRBV18 to TRBJ2-7, with 8 positions matching TRBD1. CDR1 is KGHSH and CDR2 is LQKENI in the germline V gene. V lost 5 bases, J lost 3 bases, and 12 bases stayed unmatched. The CDR3 is 16 residues long. CDR3 DNA: TGTGCCAGCTCAGCTCAGGACAGGGCCGGGGACTACGAGCAGTACTTC. Translating gives CASSAQDRAGDYEQYF.

The table lists this clone with a count of one. V and J are TRBV4-2 and TRBJ1-2, with a weak D call TRBD1 (5 bases). This CDR3 contains 20 residues. The ends were cut back, 3 bases at V and 5 bases at J, with 31 bases in the middle. From germline, CDR1 is LGHNA and CDR2 YNFKEQ. The CDR3 nucleotides read TGTGCCAGCAGCCACAATCCCATTGGGGCAGAAGCCTGCCCTCTTTATGGCTACACCTTC. Translating it yields CASSHNPIGAEACPLYGYTF.

J is TRBJ1-3 and V is TRBV28; possibly TRBD1 for D (6 bases). V shed 6 bases and J shed 3 bases, with 15 bases lying between them. The CDR3 is 15 amino acids. Germline CDR1 and CDR2: MDHEN and SYDVKM. CDR3 in amino acids: CASSRAGTNGNTIYF. DNA of the CDR3: TGTGCCAGCAGCCGGGCCGGGACAAATGGAAACACCATATATTTT.

The rearrangement links TRBV7-3 to TRBJ2-1; no reliable D call. Germline V lookup: CDR1 SGHTA, CDR2 FQGTGA. V lost 4 bases and J 8 bases, leaving 12 bases between the germline ends. There are 13 residues in the CDR3. DNA for the CDR3: TGTGCCAGCAGCTACTCTTATAGAGATGAGCAGTTCTTC. It codes for CASSYSYRDEQFF.

The chain joins TRBV9 to TRBJ2-1; 7 nucleotides line up with TRBD2. V dropped 3 bases and J dropped 2; count of bases not matched to a gene: 5. Germline V gives CDR1 SGDLS, CDR2 YYNGEE. The CDR3 is 15 amino acids. CDR3 amino acids: CASSGREGTYNEQFF. DNA for the CDR3: TGTGCCAGCAGCGGGAGGGAGGGGACCTACAATGAGCAGTTCTTC.

CDR3 DNA sequence: TGTGCCAGCAGTTCAGGGGACTACAATGAGCAGTTCTTC. It encodes CASSSGDYNEQFF. The gene calls are TRBV7-9 and TRBJ2-1, with D possibly matching TRBD1 (6 bases). Germline V gene data show CDR1 as SEHNR and CDR2 as FQNEAQ (reference sequence). This CDR3 is built from 13 residues. V lost 6 bases to trimming and J lost 3 bases, with 9 bases between them. Full variable domain (outside the CDR3, taken from reference TRBV7-9 and TRBJ2-1): DTGVSQNPRHKITKRGQNVTFRCDPISEHNRLYWYRQTLGQGPEFLTYFQNEAQLEKSRLLSDRFSAERPKGSFSTLEIQRTEQGDSAMYLCASSSGDYNEQFFGPGTRLTVL.

V is TRBV19 and J is TRBJ1-5; D gene unclear. CDR3 length: 16 residues. Trimming stripped 6 bases from V and 5 bases from J, with 20 bases between. The germline V gene encodes CDR1 LNHDA and CDR2 SQIVND (reference sequence). The CDR3 loop is CASRSRRQTRHQPQHF. The CDR3 DNA reads TGTGCCAGTAGATCCCGCCGGCAGACAAGGCATCAGCCCCAGCATTTT.

The chain has TRBV27 and TRBJ2-7; possible D gene TRBD1, 6 bases. V was trimmed by 5 bases and J by 2 bases, leaving 13 bases between them. CDR1 is MNHEY and CDR2 is SMNVEV in the germline V gene (reference sequence). The CDR3 is made up of 14 amino acids. CDR3 coding DNA: TGTGCCAGCAGTGCCGGACAGTATACCTACGAGCAGTACTTC. Translation gives CASSAGQYTYEQYF.

The rearrangement links TRBV27 to TRBJ2-2; D uncertain. The ends were cut back, 1 base at V and 0 bases at J, with 9 bases in the middle. Germline assignment: CDR1 MNHEY and CDR2 SMNVEV (reference sequence). The CDR3 extends over 16 amino acids. The CDR3 loop is CASSLWAPTNTGELFF. Here the CDR3 DNA reads TGTGCCAGCAGTTTATGGGCACCTACGAACACCGGGGAGCTGTTTTTT.

The genes are TRBV13 and TRBJ2-2; 8 bases map to TRBD2. Germline CDR1 reads PRHDT; CDR2 reads FYEKMQ (reference sequence). With V trimmed by 7 bases and J by 3 bases, 13 bases remained unmatched. The CDR3 is 17 amino acids. The CDR3 nucleotides read TGTGCCAGCACCCTACGAGGGAGCGGGAGACACACCGGGGAGCTGTTTTTT. This codes for CASTLRGSGRHTGELFF.

The chain is built from TRBV7-2 and TRBJ2-3; D is possibly TRBD2 (5 bases). The length of the CDR3 is 12 residues. Germline loops: CDR1 SGHTA, CDR2 FQGNSA. Trimming pared 0 bases from V and 12 bases from J, leaving 10 bases between. The CDR3 loop is CASSLASGEQYF. CDR3 nucleotides: TGTGCCAGCAGCTTAGCCTCCGGGGAACAGTATTTT.

The chain links TRBV7-2 to TRBJ1-2, with TRBD1 as a possible D gene (5 bases). With 3 bases removed from V and 8 bases from J, the gap between germline ends came to 22 bases. There are 16 residues in the CDR3. Per germline, CDR1 SGHTA and CDR2 FQGNSA. Written as DNA, the CDR3 is TGTGCCAGCAGCTTCCTCAGGGTGACAGCTTTAATCGGCTACACCTTC. Its translation is CASSFLRVTALIGYTF.

The rearrangement joins TRBV7-8 to TRBJ2-7; D remains unclear. Germline loops: CDR1 SGHVS, CDR2 FQNEAQ. Trimming pared 5 bases from V and 5 bases from J, leaving 10 bases between. The CDR3 loop spans 12 amino acids. The CDR3 spells CASSPSGDEQYF. CDR3 nucleotides: TGTGCCAGCAGCCCTTCCGGTGACGAGCAGTACTTC.

The rearrangement uses TRBV4-1 and TRBJ2-1; 10 bases agree with TRBD2. This CDR3 spans 16 amino acids. Looked up from germline, CDR1 is MGHRA and CDR2 is YSYEKL. The junction had 4 bases not matched to a gene; V was cut back by 1 base and J by 4 bases. The CDR3 reads CASSQALAGAYNEQFF. CDR3 DNA sequence: TGCGCCAGCAGCCAAGCGCTAGCGGGAGCGTACAATGAGCAGTTCTTC.

V and J are TRBV7-9 and TRBJ2-3; no reliable D call. Trimming removed 5 bases at V and 6 bases at J, with 15 bases between. The germline CDR1 and CDR2 sequences are SEHNR and FQNEAQ (reference sequence). This CDR3 comprises 14 residues. The CDR3: CASSPPVRWDTQYF. The CDR3 DNA follows: TGTGCCAGCAGCCCCCCGGTCCGCTGGGATACGCAGTATTTT.

The chain is built from TRBV27 and TRBJ1-1; 8 bases are a match to TRBD1. The germline gives CDR1 MNHEY, CDR2 SMNVEV (reference sequence). Unmatched junction bases numbered 2, after V lost 4 bases and J lost 4 bases. This CDR3 has 13 residues. The CDR3 nucleotides read TGTGCCAGCAGTTACAGGGGGTCCACTGAAGCTTTCTTT. Its protein is CASSYRGSTEAFF.

The V call is TRBV7-9, the J call TRBJ1-2; D is unresolved. Trimming took off 3 bases at V and 4 bases at J, with 18 bases between the two ends. Looked up from germline, CDR1 is SEHNR and CDR2 is FQNEAQ (reference sequence). The CDR3 covers 16 residues. CDR3: CASSFGRWRFPYGYTF. CDR3 nucleotides: TGTGCCAGCAGCTTTGGCCGATGGAGGTTTCCCTATGGCTACACCTTC.

This clone was observed a few times. CDR3 in amino acids: CASSLVQGNYGYTF. CDR3 sequence (DNA): TGCGCCAGCAGCTTGGTTCAGGGGAACTATGGCTACACCTTC. The chain joins TRBV5-1 to TRBJ1-2; a possible D gene is TRBD1 (6 bases). This CDR3 region has 14 residues. The germline gives CDR1 SGHRS, CDR2 YFSETQ. The V and J ends lost 0 bases and 2 bases respectively, with 8 bases between them.

The chain is built from TRBV5-1 and TRBJ1-4; TRBD1 matches 7 bases. This CDR3 is 16 amino acids long. Germline-derived CDR1 and CDR2 are SGHRS and YFSETQ. V lost 4 bases to trimming and J lost 8 bases; unmatched junction nucleotides: 14. The CDR3 region has the DNA TGCGCCAGCAGCATCACCAGGGACAGCTTAAAAGAAAAACTGTTTTTT. Its translation: CASSITRDSLKEKLFF.